The 23 T cell receptor beta chains below were found in one sample sequenced in a study of human T cells and chemical hapten exposure. The time point denotes: patch test 3, about 24 weeks after DPC sensitization. The treatment denotes: therapeutic diphenylcyclopropenone sensitization with weekly scalp DPC. TCRdb called the RACE reads again in MiXCR, with one record for every CDR3 protein. The repertoire holds about 190,000 distinct CDR3 sequences, with around a quarter as singletons. Material: whole blood, obtained in connection with sensitization to the hapten diphenylcyclopropenone (DPC). These receptor sequences come from a woman between 40 and 55 years old with alopecia areata. Some clones in this sample may be carry-over from other donors' samples.

The genes are TRBV27 and TRBJ2-2; 10 bases line up with TRBD1. The length of the CDR3 is 16 residues. The germline CDR1 and CDR2 sequences are MNHEY and SMNVEV (reference sequence). Trimming took 5 bases from V and 4 from J; bases not matched to a gene: 7. The CDR3 bases are TGTGCCAGCAGTGGGTGGGGGACAGGGGTCACCGGGGAGCTGTTTTTT. Translated: CASSGWGTGVTGELFF.

This clonotype was seen repeatedly, ten times or more. The J gene is TRBJ1-2, the V gene TRBV29-1; D remains ambiguous. CDR1 and CDR2 (germline): SQVTM, ANQGSEA. Trimming removed 1 base from V and 8 bases from J, with 8 bases in between. The CDR3 is 11 residues long. This CDR3 is CSVEVLRGYTF. DNA for the CDR3: TGCAGCGTTGAAGTTCTCCGCGGCTACACCTTC.

This clonotype showed up just a few times. V is TRBV6-4 and J is TRBJ2-3; 7 bases are a match to TRBD1. Germline V gives CDR1 MRHNA, CDR2 SNTAGT. Trimming cost V 3 bases and J 5 bases; bases outside gene matches: 14. This CDR3 is built from 17 residues. The CDR3 protein is CASSEPPLRGQGDTQYF. The CDR3 DNA reads as TGTGCCAGCAGTGAGCCCCCACTTAGGGGGCAAGGAGATACGCAGTATTTT.

V usage is TRBV6-2 or TRBV6-3 and J usage is TRBJ2-6; TRBD1 agrees at 7 bases. This CDR3 has 18 amino acids. V dropped 2 bases and J dropped 1; count of bases not matched to a gene: 8. Looked up from germline, CDR1 is MNHEY and CDR2 is SVGEGT. Here the CDR3 reads CASSYTRDRLSGANVLTF. The CDR3 nucleotides read TGTGCCAGCAGTTACACCCGGGACAGACTTTCTGGGGCCAACGTCCTGACTTTC.

The chain combines TRBV29-1 with TRBJ2-3; maybe TRBD1 (5 bases). CDR3 length equals 11 residues. From germline, CDR1 is SQVTM and CDR2 ANQGSEA. Deletions cut 6 bases from V and 4 bases from J, with 8 bases between. In nucleotides, the CDR3 is TGCAGCGTACGACAGTCAGATACGCAGTATTTT. Translated: CSVRQSDTQYF.

V usage is TRBV12-3 or TRBV12-4 and J usage is TRBJ2-3; D is perhaps TRBD2 (6 bases). Deletions cut 6 bases from V and 0 bases from J, with 10 bases between. The length of the CDR3 is 14 residues. This CDR3 is CASRRDSSTDTQYF. DNA of the CDR3: TGTGCCAGCAGGCGGGACTCAAGCACAGATACGCAGTATTTT.

This clonotype was recorded a few times. This sequence joins TRBV5-1 and TRBJ2-1, with TRBD2 matching over 8 bases. CDR1 is SGHRS and CDR2 is YFSETQ in the germline V gene. The CDR3 is 15 residues long. V gave up 3 bases and J gave up 9 bases; unmatched junction bases: 11. CDR3 sequence reads: CASSSRSGGDIEQFF. In DNA form, the CDR3 reads TGCGCCAGCAGCTCCCGAAGCGGGGGAGATATTGAGCAGTTCTTC.

The gene calls are TRBV6-5 and TRBJ2-5, with TRBD1 matching 9 bases. From germline, CDR1 is MNHEY and CDR2 SVGAGI. The CDR3 covers 15 residues. V was pared by 0 bases and J by 5 bases, with 4 bases of the junction left unmatched. CDR3 in DNA: TGTGCCAGCAGTTACTCCGGACAGGGGACGGAGACCCAGTACTTC. Translated, it gives CASSYSGQGTETQYF.

CDR3 sequence reads: CASSYEGRKQFF. As DNA, the CDR3 is TGTGCCAGCAGTTACGAGGGGCGAAAGCAGTTCTTC. This chain uses TRBV6-5 with TRBJ2-1, with D perhaps matching TRBD1 or TRBD2 (5 bases each). The CDR3 extends over 12 amino acids. Germline-derived CDR1 and CDR2 are MNHEY and SVGAGI. Trimming cost V 2 bases and J 11 bases, with 10 bases left between them.

The chain links TRBV20-1 to TRBJ2-7; no reliable D call. V was pared by 4 bases and J by 1 base, with 8 bases between. This CDR3 is 12 amino acids long. Germline-derived CDR1 and CDR2 are DFQATT and SNEGSKA (reference sequence). CDR3 sequence: CSANRLSYEQYF. In DNA, the CDR3 is TGCAGTGCTAATCGTTTATCCTACGAGCAGTACTTC.

The chain couples TRBV28 to TRBJ2-6; unclear D gene. The CDR3 extends over 14 amino acids. Germline CDR1 MDHEN, CDR2 SYDVKM. V lost 7 bases and J lost 2, with 9 bases in between. CDR3 loop: CASTRSPGANVLTF. The CDR3 nucleotides read TGTGCCAGCACCCGGTCCCCTGGGGCCAACGTCCTGACTTTC.

This clonotype was detected only once. Here the CDR3 reads CASSSDTGELFF. CDR3 in DNA: TGTGCCAGCAGTTCGGACACCGGGGAGCTGTTTTTT. The rearrangement links TRBV28 to TRBJ2-2, with no clear D. CDR3 size: 12 residues. Trimming took 4 bases from V and 3 from J, leaving 3 bases between them. Per germline, CDR1 MDHEN and CDR2 SYDVKM.

A remark on this clonotype: This CDR3 fails to terminate in the conserved phenylalanine or tryptophan, so it likely reflects a read error. The chain recombines TRBV24-1 with TRBJ2-1, with D hard to call. This CDR3 has 14 amino acids. V lost 4 bases and J lost 6, with 12 bases in between. Per germline, CDR1 KGHDR and CDR2 SFDVKD. CDR3 sequence reads: CATSEPTRGNEQFY. The CDR3 nucleotides are TGTGCCACCAGTGAGCCCACTCGCGGCAATGAGCAGTTCTAC.

In its sample, this clonotype was seen a few times. The chain employs TRBV27 and TRBJ2-1; D is possibly TRBD2 (6 bases). Germline V lookup: CDR1 MNHEY, CDR2 SMNVEV (reference sequence). V was clipped by 5 bases and J by 2 bases, with 19 bases between them. The CDR3 contains 17 residues. CDR3 residues: CASSPPSSREAYNEQFF. CDR3 DNA sequence: TGTGCCAGCAGTCCGCCCTCCTCGCGGGAAGCCTACAATGAGCAGTTCTTC.

The sample holds a few counts of this clonotype. The CDR3 DNA reads TGTGCCAGCAGTGGACCTCCCCGGGACAGGGGGCATTACGGGGAGCTGTTTTTT. The encoded protein is CASSGPPRDRGHYGELFF. The chain combines TRBV6-6 with TRBJ2-2, with 12 bases aligning to TRBD1. CDR1 and CDR2 (germline): MNHNY, SVGAGI (reference sequence). CDR3 length equals 18 residues. The V gene end was trimmed by 5 bases and the J gene end by 7 bases; junction bases not matched to a gene: 14.

This sequence joins TRBV7-2 and TRBJ2-2; 7 nucleotides agree with TRBD2. V shed 1 base, J shed 5 bases, and the junction held 7 bases outside the gene matches. The CDR3 spans 16 residues. From germline, CDR1 is SGHTA and CDR2 FQGNSA. In DNA, the CDR3 is TGTGCCAGCAGCTTAGTGGGGGGGAGACGGACCGGGGAGCTGTTTTTT. It encodes CASSLVGGRRTGELFF.

This clonotype was observed a few times. J is TRBJ1-5 and V is TRBV12-3 or TRBV12-4, with D unclear. This CDR3 contains 14 residues. The V end lost 5 bases, the J end lost 3 bases, and 11 bases lay between the germline ends. CDR3 in DNA: TGTGCCAGCAGTCCCGACGGGATCAATCAGCCCCAGCATTTT. Translation gives CASSPDGINQPQHF.

Many counts were recorded for this clonotype. V is TRBV20-1 and J is TRBJ1-3; 8 bases agree with TRBD1. In germline, CDR1 is DFQATT, CDR2 SNEGSKA (reference sequence). V lost 0 bases, J lost 0 bases, and 10 bases stayed unmatched. This CDR3 has 18 residues. CDR3 sequence reads: CSARDRSRQGSSGNTIYF. DNA for the CDR3: TGCAGTGCTAGAGATCGATCAAGACAGGGGAGCTCTGGAAACACCATATATTTT.

V is TRBV27 and J is TRBJ2-7; perhaps TRBD1 as D (5 bases). This CDR3 contains 14 residues. Per the germline V gene, CDR1 is MNHEY and CDR2 is SMNVEV (reference sequence). The V and J ends lost 9 bases and 0 bases respectively, with 15 bases between them. CDR3 sequence (DNA): TGTGCCAGTAGACAGTGGCCGACCTCCTACGAGCAGTACTTC. Translated: CASRQWPTSYEQYF.

V is TRBV28 and J is TRBJ1-2, with D perhaps matching TRBD1 (5 bases). V dropped 6 bases and J dropped 4 bases, with 27 bases sitting between them. Germline CDR1 reads MDHEN; CDR2 reads SYDVKM. This CDR3 has 18 amino acids. CDR3 coding DNA: TGTGCCAGCAGATCCTCCTTCCCCCTCGGGAGGGACCTCTATGGCTACACCTTC. Its protein is CASRSSFPLGRDLYGYTF.

J is TRBJ2-7 and V is TRBV7-9, with TRBD1 matching over 9 bases. After removal of 5 bases from V and 2 bases from J, the junction contained 4 bases not matched to a gene. From germline, CDR1 is SEHNR and CDR2 FQNEAQ (reference sequence). This CDR3 is 14 amino acids long. The CDR3 DNA reads as TGTGCCAGCAGCGAGGACAGGGGCCCCTACGAGCAGTACTTC. Translation: CASSEDRGPYEQYF. The entire variable domain, with the rest obtained from reference TRBV7-9 and TRBJ2-7, is as follows: DTGVSQNPRHKITKRGQNVTFRCDPISEHNRLYWYRQTLGQGPEFLTYFQNEAQLEKSRLLSDRFSAERPKGSFSTLEIQRTEQGDSAMYLCASSEDRGPYEQYFGPGTRLTVT.

Concerning this clonotype: Being one base from a much bigger clone, this may be a read error. In this CDR3 the conserved last residue, phenylalanine or tryptophan, is missing, so a read error is likely. This chain joins TRBV29-1 and TRBJ2-3; the match to TRBD2 covers 11 bases. With 6 bases clipped from V and 2 bases from J, the junction kept 4 bases outside the gene matches. CDR1 is SQVTM, CDR2 ANQGSEA, per germline. The CDR3 sequence is 14 residues long. In DNA form, the CDR3 reads TGCAGCGTGGGGACTAGCGGATACACAGATACGCAGTATTTA. This codes for CSVGTSGYTDTQYL.

The chain employs TRBV6-5 and TRBJ2-3; 10 bases are a match to TRBD2. The CDR3 extends over 15 amino acids. Germline V gives CDR1 MNHEY, CDR2 SVGAGI. V shed 8 bases and J 2 bases; nucleotides not matched to a gene: 7. The CDR3 nucleotides read TGTGCCAGCTCACCCCTAGCGGGAGCCACAGATACGCAGTATTTT. Translated, it gives CASSPLAGATDTQYF.